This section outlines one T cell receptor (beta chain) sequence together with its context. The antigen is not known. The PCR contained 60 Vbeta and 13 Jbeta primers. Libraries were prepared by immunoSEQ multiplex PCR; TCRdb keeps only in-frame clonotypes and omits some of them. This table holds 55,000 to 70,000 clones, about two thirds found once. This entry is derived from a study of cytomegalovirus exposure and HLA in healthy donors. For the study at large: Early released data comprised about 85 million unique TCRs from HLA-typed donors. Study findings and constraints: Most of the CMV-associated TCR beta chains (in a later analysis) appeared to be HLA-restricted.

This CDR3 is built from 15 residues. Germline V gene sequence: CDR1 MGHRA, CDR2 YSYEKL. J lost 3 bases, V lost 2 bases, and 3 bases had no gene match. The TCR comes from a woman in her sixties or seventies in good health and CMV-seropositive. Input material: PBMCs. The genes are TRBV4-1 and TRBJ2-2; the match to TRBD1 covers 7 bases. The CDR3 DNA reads TGCGCCAGCAGCCAATTACAGGGGTACACCGGGGAGCTGTTTTTT. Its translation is CASSQLQGYTGELFF.